The subject of this entry is one T cell receptor beta chain. Its target is not known. These data come from a study of identical twins. TCRdb reprocessed the 5' RACE reads with MiXCR, giving one entry per CDR3 protein. The profile shows a few hundred thousand distinct CDR3 sequences, 9% to 10% of them singletons. Study conclusions and caveats: Abundant beta clonotypes from cord blood had fewer insertions, unlike memory repertoires, which showed none.

Trimming shortened V by 1 base and J by 4 bases, and 12 bases separated the two germline ends. CDR1 is SGHDT and CDR2 is YYEEEE in the germline V gene. This CDR3 is 15 amino acids long. This sample was shared with a second study, whose subject was yellow fever vaccine responses in identical twins.

The sequence was collected from a woman younger than 30 in good health. Sequencing input: PBMCs. The chain recombines TRBV5-6 with TRBJ2-1; D is ambiguous. The CDR3 region is CASSLSKGFYNEQFF. The CDR3 nucleotides read TGTGCCAGCAGCTTGTCGAAGGGATTTTACAATGAGCAGTTCTTC. The variable domain in full, completed from reference TRBV5-6 and TRBJ2-1, reads DAGVTQSPTHLIKTRGQQVTLRCSPKSGHDTVSWYQQALGQGPQFIFQYYEEEERQRGNFPDRFSGHQFPNYSSELNVNALLLGDSALYLCASSLSKGFYNEQFFGPGTRLTVL.